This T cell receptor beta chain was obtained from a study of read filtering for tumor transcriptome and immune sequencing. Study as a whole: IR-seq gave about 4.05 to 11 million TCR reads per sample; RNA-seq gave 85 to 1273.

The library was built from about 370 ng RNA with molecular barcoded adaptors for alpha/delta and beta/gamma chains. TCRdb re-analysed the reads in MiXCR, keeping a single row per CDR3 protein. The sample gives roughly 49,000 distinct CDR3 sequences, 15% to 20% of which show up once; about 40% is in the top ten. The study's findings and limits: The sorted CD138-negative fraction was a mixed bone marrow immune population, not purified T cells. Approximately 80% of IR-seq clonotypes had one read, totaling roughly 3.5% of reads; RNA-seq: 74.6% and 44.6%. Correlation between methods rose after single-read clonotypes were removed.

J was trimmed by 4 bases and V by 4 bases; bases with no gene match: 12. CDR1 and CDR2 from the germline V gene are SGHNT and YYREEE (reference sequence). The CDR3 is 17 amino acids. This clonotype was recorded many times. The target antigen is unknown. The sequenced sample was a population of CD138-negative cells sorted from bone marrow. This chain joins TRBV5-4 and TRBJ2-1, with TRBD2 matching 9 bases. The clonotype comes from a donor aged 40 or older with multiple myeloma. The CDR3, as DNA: TGTGCCAGCAGCCCGGATGCGGGAGGGCCTTGGTACAATGAGCAGTTCTTC. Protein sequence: CASSPDAGGPWYNEQFF. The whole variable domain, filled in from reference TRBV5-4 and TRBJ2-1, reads ETGVTQSPTHLIKTRGQQVTLRCSSQSGHNTVSWYQQALGQGPQFIFQYYREEENGRGNFPPRFSGLQFPNYSSELNVNALELDDSALYLCASSPDAGGPWYNEQFFGPGTRLTVL.